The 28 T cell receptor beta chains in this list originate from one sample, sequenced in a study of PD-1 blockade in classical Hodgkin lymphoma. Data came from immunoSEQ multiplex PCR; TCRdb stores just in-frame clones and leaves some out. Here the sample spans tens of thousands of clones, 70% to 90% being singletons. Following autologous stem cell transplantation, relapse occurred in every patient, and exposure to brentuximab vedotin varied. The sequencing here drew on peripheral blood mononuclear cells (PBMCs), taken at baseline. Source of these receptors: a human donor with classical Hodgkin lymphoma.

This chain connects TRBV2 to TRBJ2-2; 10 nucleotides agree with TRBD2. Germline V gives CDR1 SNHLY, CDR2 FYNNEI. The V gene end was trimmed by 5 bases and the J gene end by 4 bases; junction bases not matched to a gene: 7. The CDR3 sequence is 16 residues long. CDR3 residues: CASSSLAGALTGELFF. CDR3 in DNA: TGTGCCAGCAGTTCTCTAGCGGGGGCCCTCACCGGGGAGCTGTTTTTT.

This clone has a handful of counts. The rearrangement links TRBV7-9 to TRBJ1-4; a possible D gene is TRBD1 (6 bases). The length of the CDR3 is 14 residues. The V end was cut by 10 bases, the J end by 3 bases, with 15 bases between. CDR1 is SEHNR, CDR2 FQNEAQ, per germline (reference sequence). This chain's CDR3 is CATTSGTPNEKLFF. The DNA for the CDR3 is TGTGCCACCACCTCTGGGACACCTAATGAAAAACTGTTTTTT.

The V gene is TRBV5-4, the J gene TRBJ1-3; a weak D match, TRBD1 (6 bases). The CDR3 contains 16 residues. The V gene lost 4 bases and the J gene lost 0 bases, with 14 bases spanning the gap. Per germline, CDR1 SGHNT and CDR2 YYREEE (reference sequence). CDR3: CASSPGGTPSGNTIYF. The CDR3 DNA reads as TGTGCCAGCAGCCCGGGCGGGACACCCTCTGGAAACACCATATATTTT.

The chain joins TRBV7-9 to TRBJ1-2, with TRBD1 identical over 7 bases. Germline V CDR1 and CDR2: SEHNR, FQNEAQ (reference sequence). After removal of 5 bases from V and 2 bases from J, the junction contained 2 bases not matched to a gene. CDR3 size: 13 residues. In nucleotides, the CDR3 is TGTGCCAGCAGCCTCAGGGGGAACTATGGCTACACCTTC. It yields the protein CASSLRGNYGYTF.

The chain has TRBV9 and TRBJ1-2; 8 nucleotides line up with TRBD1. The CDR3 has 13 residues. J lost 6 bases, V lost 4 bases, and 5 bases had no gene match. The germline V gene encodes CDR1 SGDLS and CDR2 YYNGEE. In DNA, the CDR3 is TGTGCCAGCAGCATCGGACAGGGAGATGGCTACACCTTC. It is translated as CASSIGQGDGYTF.

For the CDR3, the DNA is TGTGCCAGTAGTACACAACAGGGGCGCAATCAGCCCCAGCATTTT. It specifies CASSTQQGRNQPQHF. The V gene is TRBV19, the J gene TRBJ1-5, with 7 nucleotides matching TRBD1. The length of the CDR3 is 15 residues. CDR1 is LNHDA and CDR2 is SQIVND in the germline V gene (reference sequence). V lost 4 bases, J lost 2 bases, and 5 bases stayed unmatched.

CDR3 region: CASSEDWFLGLANEQYF. As DNA, the CDR3 is TGTGCCAGCAGTGAAGACTGGTTTTTGGGACTAGCTAATGAGCAGTACTTC. This rearrangement joins TRBV6-1 to TRBJ2-7; TRBD2 matches 9 bases. With 1 base clipped from V and 7 bases from J, the junction kept 14 bases outside the gene matches. This CDR3 is 17 amino acids long. Germline V gene data show CDR1 as MNHNS and CDR2 as SASEGT.

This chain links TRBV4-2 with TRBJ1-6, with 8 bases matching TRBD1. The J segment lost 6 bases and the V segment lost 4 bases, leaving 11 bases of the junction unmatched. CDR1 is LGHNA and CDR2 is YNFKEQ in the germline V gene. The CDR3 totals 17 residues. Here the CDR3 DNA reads TGTGCCAGCAGCCCCACTCCGGACAGGGCATCTAATTCACCCCTCCACTTT. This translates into CASSPTPDRASNSPLHF.

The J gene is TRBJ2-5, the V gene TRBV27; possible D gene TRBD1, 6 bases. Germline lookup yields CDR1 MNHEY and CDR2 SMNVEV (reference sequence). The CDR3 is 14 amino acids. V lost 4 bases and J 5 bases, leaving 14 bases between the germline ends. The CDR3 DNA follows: TGTGCCAGCAGTTCTAGGGGGAAGTGGGAGACCCAGTACTTC. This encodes CASSSRGKWETQYF.

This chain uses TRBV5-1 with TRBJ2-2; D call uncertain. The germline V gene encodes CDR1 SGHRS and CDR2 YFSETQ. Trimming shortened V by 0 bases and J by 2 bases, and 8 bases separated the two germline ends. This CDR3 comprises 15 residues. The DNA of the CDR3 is TGCGCCAGCAGCTTGGATCGGATAAACACCGGGGAGCTGTTTTTT. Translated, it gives CASSLDRINTGELFF.

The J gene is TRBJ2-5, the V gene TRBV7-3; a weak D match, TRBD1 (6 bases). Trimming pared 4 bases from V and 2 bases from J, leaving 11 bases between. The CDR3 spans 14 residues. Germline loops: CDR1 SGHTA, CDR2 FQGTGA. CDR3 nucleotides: TGTGCCAGCAGCTCCGGACAGCCACAAGAGACCCAGTACTTC. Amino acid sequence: CASSSGQPQETQYF.

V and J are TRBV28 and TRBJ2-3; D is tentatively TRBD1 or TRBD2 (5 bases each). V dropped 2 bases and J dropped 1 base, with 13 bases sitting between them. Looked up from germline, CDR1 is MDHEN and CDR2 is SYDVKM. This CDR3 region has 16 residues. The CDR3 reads CASSLTRGARTDTQYF. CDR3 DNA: TGTGCCAGCAGTTTAACTCGAGGGGCTCGCACAGATACGCAGTATTTT.

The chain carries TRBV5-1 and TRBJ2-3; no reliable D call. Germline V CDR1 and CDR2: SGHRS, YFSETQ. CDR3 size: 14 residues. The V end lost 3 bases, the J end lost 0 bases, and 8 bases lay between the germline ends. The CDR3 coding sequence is TGCGCCAGCAGCTCCCCCCGGAGCACAGATACGCAGTATTTT. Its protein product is CASSSPRSTDTQYF.

CDR3 residues: CSVVRSSGVNEQFF. In nucleotides, the CDR3 is TGCAGCGTTGTCAGATCGAGCGGGGTGAATGAGCAGTTCTTC. The chain uses TRBV29-1 and TRBJ2-1; the match to TRBD2 covers 7 bases. The CDR3 spans 14 residues. Germline-derived CDR1 and CDR2 are SQVTM and ANQGSEA. V was pared by 4 bases and J by 7 bases, with 10 bases of the junction left unmatched.

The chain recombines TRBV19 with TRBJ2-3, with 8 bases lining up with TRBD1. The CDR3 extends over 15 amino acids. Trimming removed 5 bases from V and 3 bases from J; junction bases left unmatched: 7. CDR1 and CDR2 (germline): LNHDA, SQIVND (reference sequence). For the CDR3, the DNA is TGTGCCAGTAGTTTAAGTGACAGGGGTACAGATACGCAGTATTTT. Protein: CASSLSDRGTDTQYF.

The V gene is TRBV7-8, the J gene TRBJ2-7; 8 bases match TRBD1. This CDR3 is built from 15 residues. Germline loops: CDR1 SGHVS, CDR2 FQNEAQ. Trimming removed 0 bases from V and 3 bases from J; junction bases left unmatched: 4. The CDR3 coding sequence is TGTGCCAGCAGCTTAGCGGACAGGGCGGGCTACGAGCAGTACTTC. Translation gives CASSLADRAGYEQYF.

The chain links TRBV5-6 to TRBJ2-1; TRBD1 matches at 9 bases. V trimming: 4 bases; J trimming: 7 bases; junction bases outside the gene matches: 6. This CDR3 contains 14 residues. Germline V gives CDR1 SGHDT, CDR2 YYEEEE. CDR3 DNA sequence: TGTGCCAGCAGCCGACAGGGGGTTTGGAATGAGCAGTTCTTC. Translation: CASSRQGVWNEQFF.

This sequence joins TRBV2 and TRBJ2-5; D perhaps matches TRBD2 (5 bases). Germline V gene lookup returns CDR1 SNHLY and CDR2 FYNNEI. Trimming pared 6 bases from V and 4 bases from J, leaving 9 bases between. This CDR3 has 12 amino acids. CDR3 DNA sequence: TGTGCCAGCAGCGCCGGAGGAGAGACCCAGTACTTC. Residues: CASSAGGETQYF.

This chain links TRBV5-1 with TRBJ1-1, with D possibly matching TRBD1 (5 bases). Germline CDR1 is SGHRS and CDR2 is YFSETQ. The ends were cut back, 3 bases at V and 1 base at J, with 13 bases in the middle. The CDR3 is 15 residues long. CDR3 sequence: CASSWGGQGNTEAFF. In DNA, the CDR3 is TGCGCCAGCAGCTGGGGAGGGCAGGGGAACACTGAAGCTTTCTTT.

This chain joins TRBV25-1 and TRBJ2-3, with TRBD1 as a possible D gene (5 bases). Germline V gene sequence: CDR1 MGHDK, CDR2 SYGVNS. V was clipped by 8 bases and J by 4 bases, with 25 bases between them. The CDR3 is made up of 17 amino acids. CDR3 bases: TGTGCCAGCGGACCCCCCTCTCCGACAGCGCCATCAGATACGCAGTATTTT. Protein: CASGPPSPTAPSDTQYF. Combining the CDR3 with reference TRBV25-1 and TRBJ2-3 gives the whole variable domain EADIYQTPRYLVIGTGKKITLECSQTMGHDKMYWYQQDPGMELHLIHYSYGVNSTEKGDLSSESTVSRIRTEHFPLTLESARPSHTSQYLCASGPPSPTAPSDTQYFGPGTRLTVL.

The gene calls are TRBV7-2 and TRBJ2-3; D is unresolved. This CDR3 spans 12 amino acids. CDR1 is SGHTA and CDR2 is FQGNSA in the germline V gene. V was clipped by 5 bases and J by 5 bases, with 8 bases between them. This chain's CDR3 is CASSRFLDTQYF. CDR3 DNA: TGTGCCAGCAGCCGCTTCCTAGATACGCAGTATTTT.

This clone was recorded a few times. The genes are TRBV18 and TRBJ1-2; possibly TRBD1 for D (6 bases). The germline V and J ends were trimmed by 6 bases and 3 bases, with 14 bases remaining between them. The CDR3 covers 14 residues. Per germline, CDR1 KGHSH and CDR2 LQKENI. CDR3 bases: TGTGCCAGCTCGTCCCCGGGGGCGTACTATGGCTACACCTTC. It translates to CASSSPGAYYGYTF.

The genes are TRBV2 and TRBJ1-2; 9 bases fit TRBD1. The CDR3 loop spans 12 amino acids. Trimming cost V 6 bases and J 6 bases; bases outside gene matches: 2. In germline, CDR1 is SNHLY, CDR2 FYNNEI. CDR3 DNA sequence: TGTGCCAGCAGGGGGGACAGGGATGGCTACACCTTC. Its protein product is CASRGDRDGYTF.

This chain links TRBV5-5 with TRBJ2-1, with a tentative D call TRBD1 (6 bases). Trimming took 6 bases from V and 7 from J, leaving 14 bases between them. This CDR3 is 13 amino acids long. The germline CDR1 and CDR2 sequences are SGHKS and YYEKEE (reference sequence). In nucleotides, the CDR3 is TGTGCCAGCAATACCGGGACATTAAATGAGCAGTTCTTC. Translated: CASNTGTLNEQFF.

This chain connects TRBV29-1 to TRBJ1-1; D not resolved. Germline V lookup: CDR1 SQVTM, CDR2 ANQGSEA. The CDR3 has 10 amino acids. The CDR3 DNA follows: TGCAGAACCCAGAGGGCTAGGGCTTTCTTT. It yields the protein CRTQRARAFF.

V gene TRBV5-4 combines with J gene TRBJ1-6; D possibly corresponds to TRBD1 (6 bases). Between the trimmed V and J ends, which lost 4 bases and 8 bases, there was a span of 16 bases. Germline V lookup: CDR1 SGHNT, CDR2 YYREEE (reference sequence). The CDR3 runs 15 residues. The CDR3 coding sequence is TGTGCCAGCAGCCCCCGGGGGGGGGCCTATTCACCCCTCCACTTT. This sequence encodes CASSPRGGAYSPLHF.

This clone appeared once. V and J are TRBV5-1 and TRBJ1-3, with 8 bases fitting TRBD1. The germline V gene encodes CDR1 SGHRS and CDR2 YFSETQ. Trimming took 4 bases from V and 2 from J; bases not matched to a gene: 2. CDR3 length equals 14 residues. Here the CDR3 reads CASSQQGAGNTIYF. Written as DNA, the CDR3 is TGCGCCAGCAGCCAACAGGGGGCTGGAAACACCATATATTTT.

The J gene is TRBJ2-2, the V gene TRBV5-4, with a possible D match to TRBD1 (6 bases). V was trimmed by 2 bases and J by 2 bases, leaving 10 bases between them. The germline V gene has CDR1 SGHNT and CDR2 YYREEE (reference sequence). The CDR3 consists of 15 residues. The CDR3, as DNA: TGTGCCAGCAGCTTCCGGGACACAAACACCGGGGAGCTGTTTTTT. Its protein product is CASSFRDTNTGELFF.